This TCR beta chain was captured by sequencing in a study of early T cells in non-severe SARS-CoV-2 infection. Study in general: With bulk RNA from unsorted whole blood as input, sequencing yielded unpaired chains.

Unique molecular identifiers were attached to individual cDNA molecules. Each CDR3 protein gets one entry after TCRdb re-called the 5' RACE reads with MiXCR. This table has 75,000 to 80,000 distinct CDR3 sequences, about 16% appearing once. The V gene's germline CDR1 is SGHRS and CDR2 YFSETQ. Trimming at V came to 3 bases and at J to 4 bases, leaving 3 bases not matched to a gene. The CDR3 loop spans 13 amino acids. This clonotype was found a few times. This chain links TRBV5-1 with TRBJ2-5; TRBD2 matches at 7 bases. The receptor comes from an adult who was a healthcare worker with PCR-confirmed SARS-CoV-2 infection or an uninfected control (not recorded which). Source material: whole blood. This CDR3 is CASSSPSGETQYF. CDR3 nucleotide sequence: TGCGCCAGCAGCTCGCCTAGCGGAGAGACCCAGTACTTC.